This T cell receptor (beta chain) was identified during a study of OX40 agonist ivuxolimab in advanced cancers. Whole-study findings and limits: CD8+ T cells (on average) carried more expanded clones than CD4+ T cells.

Produced via immunoSEQ multiplex PCR; TCRdb's table is partial and in-frame only. The data contain fewer than 75,000 clones, 87% of them singletons. Points on this clone: Its specificity is not known.

Exclusion of a patient followed from autoimmune disease history or systemic immunosuppression. The CDR3 consists of 11 residues. Trimming cost V 5 bases and J 4 bases, with 7 bases left between them. Looked up from germline, CDR1 is SQVTM and CDR2 is ANQGSEA. This specimen consisted of CD4+ or CD8+ T cells sorted from blood, obtained in a trial of the OX40 agonist ivuxolimab. This receptor was identified in an adult with an advanced solid tumor such as melanoma, head and neck, liver or kidney cancer. The rearrangement uses TRBV29-1 and TRBJ2-3; D uncertain. Here the CDR3 DNA reads TGCAGCGTTCGTCGGGCAGATACGCAGTATTTT. Its protein product is CSVRRADTQYF.